Shown below are 27 T cell receptor beta chains from a single sample sequenced in a study of T cell responses to AZD1222 COVID-19 vaccine. Here immunoSEQ multiplex PCR was the method, and the copy in TCRdb shows in-frame clones only, minus some. This sample has about 190,000 clones, with over 80% found just once. The starting material was peripheral blood, obtained on day 0 of AZD1222 vaccination. All receptors derive from an adult in good health.

The chain links TRBV6-5 to TRBJ1-1; TRBD1 might be the D (5 bases). V was shortened by 1 base and J by 5 bases, with 14 bases between the two germline ends. This CDR3 has 15 residues. Germline CDR1 is MNHEY and CDR2 is SVGAGI. This CDR3 is CASSYWGPRRTEAFF. CDR3 in DNA: TGTGCCAGCAGTTACTGGGGACCTAGGCGGACTGAAGCTTTCTTT.

V and J are TRBV6-6 and TRBJ1-5, with a possible D match to TRBD1 (5 bases). V was pared by 8 bases and J by 0 bases, with 17 bases between. The germline gives CDR1 MNHNY, CDR2 SVGAGI (reference sequence). CDR3 length: 16 amino acids. The CDR3 is CASLWGTANSNQPQHF. CDR3 bases: TGTGCCAGCCTTTGGGGGACGGCGAATAGCAATCAGCCCCAGCATTTT.

The CDR3 spells CASSIPGQGQLEQFF. The DNA of the CDR3 is TGTGCCAGTAGTATACCCGGGCAGGGGCAACTTGAGCAGTTCTTC. The chain uses TRBV19 and TRBJ2-1; D is possibly TRBD1 (6 bases). Germline lookup yields CDR1 LNHDA and CDR2 SQIVND (reference sequence). The V end lost 2 bases, the J end lost 9 bases, and 17 bases lay between the germline ends. This CDR3 spans 15 amino acids.

The gene calls are TRBV3-1 (or the pseudogene TRBV3-2) and TRBJ2-5, with D unclear. The germline CDR1 and CDR2 sequences are LGHDT and YNNKEL (reference sequence). The CDR3 loop spans 13 amino acids. Trimming stripped 5 bases from V and 5 bases from J, with 12 bases between. The CDR3 DNA follows: TGTGCCAGCAGCACAACTTCCCGGGAGACCCAGTACTTC. Translated: CASSTTSRETQYF.

The chain uses TRBV3-1 (or the pseudogene TRBV3-2) and TRBJ1-1, with D possibly matching TRBD1 (5 bases). Per the germline V gene, CDR1 is LGHDT and CDR2 is YNNKEL (reference sequence). Trimming shortened V by 5 bases and J by 1 base, and 11 bases separated the two germline ends. The CDR3 totals 14 residues. The CDR3 loop reads CASSALGGNTEAFF. In DNA, the CDR3 is TGTGCCAGCAGCGCGCTGGGGGGGAACACTGAAGCTTTCTTT.

The chain employs TRBV30 and TRBJ1-6; D perhaps matches TRBD1 (5 bases). Germline lookup yields CDR1 GTSNPN and CDR2 SVGIG (reference sequence). The CDR3 consists of 15 residues. Between the trimmed V and J ends, which lost 5 bases and 7 bases, there was a span of 18 bases. The CDR3 sequence is CAWVTRDRRNSPLHF. The CDR3 DNA is TGTGCCTGGGTGACCCGGGACCGACGAAATTCACCCCTCCACTTT.

For the CDR3, the DNA is TGTGCCAGTAGCCCCATCGGCCGGACAGTGAACACTGAAGCTTTCTTT. This gives the protein CASSPIGRTVNTEAFF. The chain carries TRBV19 and TRBJ1-1, with TRBD1 as a possible D gene (6 bases). V lost 6 bases and J 0 bases, leaving 17 bases between the germline ends. The CDR3 has 16 amino acids. From germline, CDR1 is LNHDA and CDR2 SQIVND (reference sequence).

The rearrangement links TRBV4-3 to TRBJ1-4; TRBD1 aligns across 7 bases. Germline V gene lookup returns CDR1 LGHNA and CDR2 YSLEER. The CDR3 sequence is 15 residues long. The junction had 6 bases not matched to a gene; V was cut back by 2 bases and J by 6 bases. CDR3 amino acids: CASSQNRGGYEKLFF. Here the CDR3 DNA reads TGCGCCAGCAGCCAAAACAGGGGAGGTTATGAAAAACTGTTTTTT.

The chain has TRBV10-3 and TRBJ1-5; 8 bases agree with TRBD1. Trimming took 6 bases from V and 5 from J; bases not matched to a gene: 6. CDR1 is ENHRY and CDR2 is SYGVKD in the germline V gene. The CDR3 covers 14 residues. In nucleotides, the CDR3 is TGTGCCATCAGGGACAGGGACCAAGATCAGCCCCAGCATTTT. Translated, it gives CAIRDRDQDQPQHF.

V and J are TRBV12-3 or TRBV12-4 and TRBJ1-1; the D is unclear. Trimming took 7 bases from V and 4 from J, leaving 7 bases between them. The CDR3 totals 11 residues. For the CDR3, the DNA is TGTGCCAGCACCCCGGGCACTGAAGCTTTCTTT. This translates into CASTPGTEAFF.

V usage is TRBV11-1 and J usage is TRBJ2-5; 7 bases are shared with TRBD2. This CDR3 comprises 13 residues. The ends lost 3 bases at V and 3 bases at J; junction bases unmatched: 1. Germline CDR1 and CDR2: SGHAT and FQDESV (reference sequence). This CDR3 reads CASSFSGEETQYF. In DNA, the CDR3 is TGTGCCAGCAGCTTCAGCGGGGAAGAGACCCAGTACTTC.

The CDR3 protein is CASSDGATSTQYF. The CDR3 bases are TGTGCCAGCAGTGATGGGGCTACGAGTACGCAGTATTTT. The chain couples TRBV6-1 to TRBJ2-3, with D perhaps TRBD1 (5 bases). The CDR3 extends over 13 amino acids. Germline assignment: CDR1 MNHNS and CDR2 SASEGT. V lost 3 bases, J lost 8 bases, and 12 bases lay in between.

J is TRBJ1-5 and V is TRBV10-3, with D unresolved. V lost 0 bases and J lost 0, with 12 bases in between. In germline, CDR1 is ENHRY, CDR2 SYGVKD. This CDR3 comprises 17 residues. The CDR3 here is CAISESNSLNSNQPQHF. Written as DNA, the CDR3 is TGTGCCATCAGTGAGTCGAACTCCCTCAATAGCAATCAGCCCCAGCATTTT.

V and J are TRBV10-3 and TRBJ1-1; the match to TRBD1 covers 7 bases. V lost 6 bases to trimming and J lost 1 base; unmatched junction nucleotides: 5. Germline assignment: CDR1 ENHRY and CDR2 SYGVKD. This CDR3 spans 14 amino acids. As DNA, the CDR3 is TGTGCCATCAGCCCGACAGGGCAGAACACTGAAGCTTTCTTT. Amino acid sequence: CAISPTGQNTEAFF.

Comments on this clone: The identical CDR3 is also encoded by other nucleotide sequences in the sample. This chain joins TRBV7-3 and TRBJ2-6; D is undetermined. The V end was cut by 0 bases, the J end by 4 bases, with 1 base between. CDR3 length: 13 residues. Per the germline V gene, CDR1 is SGHTA and CDR2 is FQGTGA. The CDR3 sequence: CASSLTGANVLTF. The CDR3 DNA reads TGTGCCAGCAGCTTAACAGGGGCCAACGTCCTGACTTTC.

This clone was seen once. The chain uses TRBV6-2 or TRBV6-3 and TRBJ1-4; no definite D call. The V gene's germline CDR1 is MNHEY and CDR2 SVGEGT. V was clipped by 2 bases and J by 0 bases, with 7 bases between them. The CDR3 is made up of 15 amino acids. CDR3 sequence: CASSYGGTTNEKLFF. The CDR3 DNA reads TGTGCCAGCAGTTACGGAGGAACAACTAATGAAAAACTGTTTTTT.

V gene TRBV6-2 or TRBV6-3 combines with J gene TRBJ2-1, with TRBD2 matching 13 bases. Germline V lookup: CDR1 MNHEY, CDR2 SVGEGT. The V segment lost 2 bases and the J segment 7 bases; nucleotides outside the gene matches: 2. This CDR3 is built from 15 residues. The CDR3 DNA reads as TGTGCCAGCAGTTACCCGACTAGCGGGGGGAATGAGCAGTTCTTC. As protein: CASSYPTSGGNEQFF.

Of note for this clone: At the DNA level, this CDR3 is encoded by other sequences in the same sample as well. The gene calls are TRBV20-1 and TRBJ1-1; 7 bases are a match to TRBD1. CDR3 length: 11 residues. Germline loops: CDR1 DFQATT, CDR2 SNEGSKA (reference sequence). Unmatched junction bases numbered 4, after V lost 5 bases and J lost 7 bases. The CDR3 is CSAPGQVEAFF. CDR3 nucleotides: TGCAGTGCTCCAGGACAGGTTGAAGCTTTCTTT.

V usage is TRBV11-3 and J usage is TRBJ1-4, with TRBD1 matching 7 bases. Germline CDR1 SGHNT, CDR2 YENEEA. Trimming cost V 5 bases and J 8 bases; bases outside gene matches: 8. The length of the CDR3 is 14 residues. Here the CDR3 reads CASSPRGGKEKLFF. CDR3 nucleotides: TGTGCCAGCAGCCCCCGAGGGGGCAAGGAAAAACTGTTTTTT.

Note on this clone: This same CDR3 is encoded by further DNA sequences in the sample. The rearrangement uses TRBV7-2 and TRBJ1-2, with unresolved D. Per the germline V gene, CDR1 is SGHTA and CDR2 is FQGNSA. The CDR3 runs to 12 residues. V lost 1 base and J lost 4, with 4 bases in between. CDR3 nucleotide sequence: TGTGCCAGCAGCTTAGTAAGCTATGGCTACACCTTC. Translated: CASSLVSYGYTF.

The chain recombines TRBV10-2 with TRBJ1-2; D not certain. With 5 bases removed from V and 2 bases from J, the gap between germline ends came to 6 bases. CDR1 WSHSY and CDR2 SAAADI come from the germline V gene. CDR3 length: 12 residues. DNA for the CDR3: TGCGCCAGCAGTCCAGTAAACTATGGCTACACCTTC. Amino acids: CASSPVNYGYTF.

In regard to this clone: At one boundary the junction diverges from the germline segment, which might be a read error. The CDR3 loop is CASSPQGQPTNTQYF. The DNA for the CDR3 is TGTGCCAGCTCACCACAGGGACAGCCCACAAATACGCAGTATTTT. The chain combines TRBV18 with TRBJ2-3, with 7 positions matching TRBD1. CDR3 length equals 15 residues. Germline loops: CDR1 KGHSH, CDR2 LQKENI.

The table lists this clone with a few counts. The V gene is TRBV4-1, the J gene TRBJ2-1, with 9 bases lining up with TRBD2. Germline V gene lookup returns CDR1 MGHRA and CDR2 YSYEKL. The V gene end was trimmed by 1 base and the J gene end by 1 base; junction bases not matched to a gene: 8. This CDR3 is 18 amino acids long. The CDR3 here is CASSQAESSGVSYNEQFF. The CDR3 coding sequence is TGCGCCAGCAGCCAAGCTGAATCTAGCGGGGTGTCCTACAATGAGCAGTTCTTC.

The V and J genes are TRBV28 and TRBJ1-2; possible D gene TRBD1, 6 bases. Germline lookup yields CDR1 MDHEN and CDR2 SYDVKM. The CDR3 runs 13 residues. Trimming removed 3 bases from V and 5 bases from J, with 10 bases in between. The CDR3 is CASSFPGAYGYTF. CDR3 sequence (DNA): TGTGCCAGCAGTTTCCCAGGGGCATATGGCTACACCTTC.

DNA of the CDR3: TGCGCCAGCAGTGACCAGGGAAGGACCAATGGCTACACCTTC. Translation: CASSDQGRTNGYTF. The chain joins TRBV10-2 to TRBJ1-2, with TRBD1 as a possible D gene (5 bases). Germline V gene lookup returns CDR1 WSHSY and CDR2 SAAADI. Trimming left V 3 bases short and J 6 bases short, with 14 bases between. This CDR3 spans 14 amino acids.

This chain joins TRBV4-3 and TRBJ2-7, with D possibly being TRBD2 (6 bases). This CDR3 comprises 14 residues. V was cut by 0 bases and J by 5 bases, with 11 bases left in between. Germline V gene sequence: CDR1 LGHNA, CDR2 YSLEER. CDR3 in amino acids: CASSQEEGTNEQYF. DNA of the CDR3: TGCGCCAGCAGCCAAGAGGAGGGGACGAACGAGCAGTACTTC.

V is TRBV11-2 and J is TRBJ1-2; no clear D. CDR3 length: 14 residues. Deletions cut 5 bases from V and 7 bases from J, with 17 bases between. Germline assignment: CDR1 SGHAT and CDR2 FQNNGV. The CDR3 DNA reads as TGTGCCAGCAGCCGAGACCCGGGGTACGGTGGCTACACCTTC. Its translation is CASSRDPGYGGYTF.